Shown below are 23 T cell receptor beta chains from a single sample sequenced in a study of blood T cell repertoires in COVID-19. The method was immunoSEQ multiplex PCR; TCRdb's version includes in-frame clones alone and lacks a portion of them. The table shows about 250,000 clones, with about 88% occurring only once. The material sequenced was PBMCs or T cells enriched from blood (not recorded which). The receptors shown here come from a woman in her forties or fifties who had recovered from COVID-19.

Only a few counts were recorded for this clone. The rearrangement joins TRBV6-5 to TRBJ1-6; 9 bases line up with TRBD1. The germline V gene has CDR1 MNHEY and CDR2 SVGAGI. This CDR3 spans 14 amino acids. Unmatched junction bases numbered 7, after V lost 7 bases and J lost 9 bases. In nucleotides, the CDR3 is TGTGCCAGCATTTTGACAGGGGGATTTTCACCCCTCCACTTT. This gives the protein CASILTGGFSPLHF.

The chain uses TRBV5-5 and TRBJ2-7, with TRBD2 identical over 8 bases. V was clipped by 5 bases and J by 0 bases; unmatched bases: 7. This CDR3 is built from 15 residues. From germline, CDR1 is SGHKS and CDR2 YYEKEE (reference sequence). The CDR3 DNA is TGTGCCAGCAGACTAGCGGTTATGAGCTCCTACGAGCAGTACTTC. This sequence encodes CASRLAVMSSYEQYF. Full variable domain (missing parts from reference TRBV5-5 and TRBJ2-7): DAGVTQSPTHLIKTRGQQVTLRCSPISGHKSVSWYQQVLGQGPQFIFQYYEKEERGRGNFPDRFSARQFPNYSSELNVNALLLGDSALYLCASRLAVMSSYEQYFGPGTRLTVT.

The V gene is TRBV5-5, the J gene TRBJ2-1; the D is unclear. The CDR3 loop spans 15 amino acids. V lost 3 bases and J 0 bases, leaving 10 bases between the germline ends. CDR1 is SGHKS, CDR2 YYEKEE, per germline (reference sequence). The chain's CDR3 is CASSYLVSSYNEQFF. CDR3 nucleotides: TGTGCCAGCAGCTATCTAGTAAGCTCCTACAATGAGCAGTTCTTC.

The chain is built from TRBV9 and TRBJ2-3; weak D call: TRBD2 (7 bases). There are 14 residues in the CDR3. Trimming stripped 0 bases from V and 4 bases from J, with 9 bases between. Germline CDR1 and CDR2: SGDLS and YYNGEE. The CDR3 bases are TGTGCCAGCAGCGTAGCGGGGGGCTCAGATACGCAGTATTTT. Residues: CASSVAGGSDTQYF.

V and J are TRBV7-9 and TRBJ1-2; TRBD1 matches 10 bases. CDR1 is SEHNR, CDR2 FQNEAQ, per germline (reference sequence). The CDR3 is 18 residues long. With 4 bases clipped from V and 3 bases from J, the junction kept 14 bases outside the gene matches. In DNA form, the CDR3 reads TGTGCCAGCAGCTGGGACGGGACAGGGGAGTCGGGTGACTATGGCTACACCTTC. Translation: CASSWDGTGESGDYGYTF.

The chain is built from TRBV4-2 and TRBJ1-6; 7 bases align to TRBD1. The V segment lost 0 bases and the J segment 7 bases; nucleotides outside the gene matches: 6. The CDR3 extends over 16 amino acids. Looked up from germline, CDR1 is LGHNA and CDR2 is YNFKEQ. The CDR3 is CASSQEETGRNSPLHF. The CDR3 DNA reads TGTGCCAGCAGCCAAGAAGAGACAGGGAGAAATTCACCCCTCCACTTT.

This chain links TRBV7-9 with TRBJ1-4; tentatively, D is TRBD1 (6 bases). The length of the CDR3 is 15 residues. Trimming left V 1 base short and J 0 bases short, with 6 bases between. The germline V gene has CDR1 SEHNR and CDR2 FQNEAQ (reference sequence). CDR3 protein: CASSLDRATNEKLFF. The CDR3 DNA follows: TGTGCCAGCAGCTTAGACAGGGCAACTAATGAAAAACTGTTTTTT. The full variable domain, rest sourced from reference TRBV7-9 and TRBJ1-4, is DTGVSQNPRHKITKRGQNVTFRCDPISEHNRLYWYRQTLGQGPEFLTYFQNEAQLEKSRLLSDRFSAERPKGSFSTLEIQRTEQGDSAMYLCASSLDRATNEKLFFGSGTQLSVL.

V is TRBV7-9 and J is TRBJ2-1; D uncertain. Trimming removed 4 bases at V and 4 bases at J, with 8 bases between. CDR1 SEHNR and CDR2 FQNEAQ come from the germline V gene (reference sequence). The CDR3 is 13 residues long. Written as DNA, the CDR3 is TGTGCCAGCAGCTCCAACGCGTACAATGAGCAGTTCTTC. It encodes CASSSNAYNEQFF.

This chain links TRBV11-3 with TRBJ1-1; no clear D gene. The V gene lost 1 base and the J gene lost 3 bases, with 6 bases spanning the gap. CDR3 size: 13 residues. Germline V gene sequence: CDR1 SGHNT, CDR2 YENEEA. CDR3 nucleotides: TGTGCCAGCAGCTTAGCCGTCGACACTGAAGCTTTCTTT. It is translated as CASSLAVDTEAFF.

This clone was detected once. The gene calls are TRBV30 and TRBJ2-1; 13 bases map to TRBD2. Unmatched junction bases numbered 8, after V lost 5 bases and J lost 7 bases. The germline V gene has CDR1 GTSNPN and CDR2 SVGIG (reference sequence). This CDR3 has 15 amino acids. The CDR3 loop reads CAWAQGLAGLNEQFF. The CDR3, as DNA: TGTGCCTGGGCTCAGGGACTAGCGGGATTAAATGAGCAGTTCTTC. Full variable domain (remainder filled in from reference TRBV30 and TRBJ2-1): SQTIHQWPATLVQPVGSPLSLECTVEGTSNPNLYWYRQAAGRGLQLLFYSVGIGQISSEVPQNLSASRPQDRQFILSSKKLLLSDSGFYLCAWAQGLAGLNEQFFGPGTRLTVL.

The gene calls are TRBV11-3 and TRBJ2-1, with 8 bases lining up with TRBD2. This CDR3 has 15 residues. Germline-derived CDR1 and CDR2 are SGHNT and YENEEA. Germline trimming cut 3 bases from V and 3 bases from J; bases unmatched to any gene: 4. CDR3 loop: CASSLSGRNYNEQFF. The CDR3 nucleotides read TGTGCCAGCAGCTTGAGCGGGAGAAACTACAATGAGCAGTTCTTC. Using reference TRBV11-3 and TRBJ2-1 for the parts outside the CDR3, the full variable domain is EAGVVQSPRYKIIEKKQPVAFWCNPISGHNTLYWYLQNLGQGPELLIRYENEEAVDDSQLPKDRFSAERLKGVDSTLKIQPAELGDSAVYLCASSLSGRNYNEQFFGPGTRLTVL.

The rearrangement uses TRBV4-2 and TRBJ1-2; D is uncertain. V was cut by 0 bases and J by 10 bases, with 12 bases left in between. Germline-derived CDR1 and CDR2 are LGHNA and YNFKEQ. The CDR3 length is 13 residues. CDR3 sequence reads: CASSQEPGRDYTF. The DNA of the CDR3 is TGTGCCAGCAGCCAAGAGCCAGGTCGGGACTACACCTTC.

The CDR3 sequence: CASSLRGGSPLHF. CDR3 sequence (DNA): TGTGCCAGCAGCTTAAGGGGCGGATCACCCCTCCACTTT. The chain couples TRBV7-9 to TRBJ1-6; TRBD1 might be the D (5 bases). The CDR3 consists of 13 residues. Germline CDR1 SEHNR, CDR2 FQNEAQ (reference sequence). V was shortened by 2 bases and J by 10 bases, with 9 bases between the two germline ends.

V usage is TRBV5-1 and J usage is TRBJ1-4, with 8 bases fitting TRBD1. V gave up 5 bases and J gave up 6 bases; unmatched junction bases: 9. CDR1 is SGHRS, CDR2 YFSETQ, per germline. This CDR3 region has 15 residues. This CDR3 is CASSWTGRLDEKLFF. CDR3 in DNA: TGCGCCAGCAGTTGGACAGGGAGGTTGGATGAAAAACTGTTTTTT.

The chain recombines TRBV14 with TRBJ1-1; no definite D call. The germline V gene has CDR1 SGHDN and CDR2 FVKESK. The ends were cut back, 4 bases at V and 4 bases at J, with 13 bases in the middle. This CDR3 is built from 14 residues. The CDR3 DNA reads as TGTGCCAGCAGCCGTGGGCTGGAAGGCACTGAAGCTTTCTTT. Translating gives CASSRGLEGTEAFF.

This sequence joins TRBV6-2 or TRBV6-3 and TRBJ1-5, with 7 bases aligning to TRBD1. The CDR3 extends over 15 amino acids. V lost 6 bases and J lost 7; bases outside the gene matches: 12. Germline V lookup: CDR1 MNHEY, CDR2 SVGEGT. The CDR3 nucleotides are TGTGCCAGCAGCTCGCCCGACAGGGCAGCCCAGCCCCAGCATTTT. Translated: CASSSPDRAAQPQHF.

The chain carries TRBV5-1 and TRBJ1-1; D might be TRBD1 (6 bases). Germline V lookup: CDR1 SGHRS, CDR2 YFSETQ. This CDR3 has 14 residues. The V and J ends lost 5 bases and 5 bases respectively, with 16 bases between them. This CDR3 is CASRRQQGGTEAFF. The CDR3 DNA is TGCGCCAGCAGACGCCAACAGGGAGGGACTGAAGCTTTCTTT.

The chain couples TRBV6-5 to TRBJ1-1; 9 nucleotides line up with TRBD1. The trim removed 7 bases at V and 7 bases at J, leaving 7 bases unmatched. Germline V lookup: CDR1 MNHEY, CDR2 SVGAGI. This CDR3 is built from 13 residues. CDR3 amino acids: CASNVNRGLEAFF. CDR3 DNA sequence: TGTGCCAGCAACGTTAACAGGGGGCTTGAAGCTTTCTTT.

The V gene is TRBV19, the J gene TRBJ2-2, with D maybe TRBD2 (5 bases). This CDR3 region has 14 residues. V lost 5 bases, J lost 5 bases, and 12 bases lay in between. Germline-derived CDR1 and CDR2 are LNHDA and SQIVND (reference sequence). CDR3 protein: CASSPRVTTGELFF. CDR3 in DNA: TGTGCCAGTAGTCCGAGGGTGACGACCGGGGAGCTGTTTTTT.

The V gene is TRBV16, the J gene TRBJ1-5; possibly TRBD1 for D (6 bases). This CDR3 has 15 amino acids. V was pared by 5 bases and J by 6 bases, with 17 bases between. Germline V gene sequence: CDR1 KGHSY, CDR2 FQNENV. CDR3 in amino acids: CASSTETGGSQPQHF. CDR3 DNA sequence: TGTGCCAGCAGCACGGAGACAGGAGGAAGTCAGCCCCAGCATTTT. Full variable domain (missing parts from reference TRBV16 and TRBJ1-5): GEEVAQTPKHLVRGEGQKAKLYCAPIKGHSYVFWYQQVLKNEFKFLISFQNENVFDETGMPKERFSAKCLPNSPCSLEIQATKLEDSAVYFCASSTETGGSQPQHFGDGTRLSIL.

V gene TRBV6-2 or TRBV6-3 combines with J gene TRBJ2-7; maybe TRBD1 (5 bases). The CDR3 length is 16 residues. The V gene lost 0 bases and the J gene lost 1 base, with 13 bases spanning the gap. CDR1 MNHEY and CDR2 SVGEGT come from the germline V gene. The CDR3 sequence is CASSYSGQVRSYEQYF. CDR3 DNA sequence: TGTGCCAGCAGTTACTCGGGGCAGGTTAGATCCTACGAGCAGTACTTC.

The chain links TRBV7-2 to TRBJ2-1; 14 bases map to TRBD2. The CDR3 is 18 residues long. CDR1 is SGHTA, CDR2 FQGNSA, per germline. V dropped 4 bases and J dropped 6; count of bases not matched to a gene: 11. The CDR3 loop is CASSSQWGLAGESNEQFF. The CDR3 DNA sequence: TGTGCCAGCAGCTCACAATGGGGACTAGCGGGAGAAAGCAATGAGCAGTTCTTC.

This clone was seen just once. V usage is TRBV7-2 and J usage is TRBJ2-7; D might be TRBD2 (5 bases). Trimming took 1 base from V and 4 from J, leaving 14 bases between them. CDR1 is SGHTA and CDR2 is FQGNSA in the germline V gene. This CDR3 is 15 amino acids long. The CDR3 DNA sequence: TGTGCCAGCAGCTTAGGGCCGGGAAATCAATACGAGCAGTACTTC. It encodes CASSLGPGNQYEQYF.